This T cell receptor beta chain was retrieved from a study of siplizumab effects on memory and regulatory T cells. Study-level results: A minor share of alloreactive clones matched unstimulated subsets.

Profiled with immunoSEQ multiplex PCR; TCRdb holds only in-frame clones, not every one. This repertoire shows roughly 100,000 clones, roughly nine tenths found once; its top ten account for 0.85% to 1.2%. Trimming cost V 6 bases and J 8 bases; bases outside gene matches: 16. Germline CDR1 and CDR2: SGHTA and FQGTGA. This CDR3 region has 16 residues. Concerning this clone: Its specificity is not known.

The sample comprised CD4+ T cells sorted from blood. The receptor comes from a human donor in good health. V is TRBV7-3 and J is TRBJ2-1; TRBD1 agrees at 7 bases. In DNA form, the CDR3 reads TGTGCCAGCAGTAAAAGAGCCCCCGACAGGGCGGATGAGCAGTTCTTC. Encoded protein: CASSKRAPDRADEQFF.